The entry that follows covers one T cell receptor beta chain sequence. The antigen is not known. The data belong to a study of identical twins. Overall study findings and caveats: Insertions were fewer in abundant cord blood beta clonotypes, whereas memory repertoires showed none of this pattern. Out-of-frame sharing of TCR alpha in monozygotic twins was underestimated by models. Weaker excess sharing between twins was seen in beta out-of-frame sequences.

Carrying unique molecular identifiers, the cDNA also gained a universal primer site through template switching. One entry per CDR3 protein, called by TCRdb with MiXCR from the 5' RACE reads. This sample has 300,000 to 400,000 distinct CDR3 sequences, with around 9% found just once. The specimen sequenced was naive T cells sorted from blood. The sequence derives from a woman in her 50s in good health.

The CDR3 DNA reads as TGTGCCATCAGTCCAAGCCGGGACAGCAATTCACCCCTCCACTTT. It specifies CAISPSRDSNSPLHF. The rearrangement links TRBV10-3 to TRBJ1-6; 7 bases are a match to TRBD1. Unmatched junction bases numbered 8, after V lost 5 bases and J lost 7 bases. Looked up from germline, CDR1 is ENHRY and CDR2 is SYGVKD. There are 15 residues in the CDR3.